What follows is one T cell receptor beta chain and its context. Its antigen is not known. This entry is derived from a study of response to subunit inactivated influenza vaccine. Findings of the study overall: Each seasonal flu vaccination may recruit only limited new T cells, authors suggested.

The CDR3 runs to 15 residues. The V gene end was trimmed by 3 bases and the J gene end by 4 bases; junction bases not matched to a gene: 6. CDR1 is SGHAT and CDR2 is FQNNGV in the germline V gene. TCRdb fed the RT-PCR reads into MiXCR, producing one record per CDR3 protein. The sample lists 500,000 to 700,000 distinct CDR3 sequences, approximately 20% occurring once. This sample was also put to use in a study of T cells expressing NK-cell markers. That study adds: TCR beta cDNA was made by 5'RACE template switching with UMIs. Each of six donors carried dominant NKG2C+ clonotypes accounting for about 1.0-8% of CD8+ T cells.

The specimen comprised CD4+ T cells sorted from PBMCs, sampled roughly 12 days after vaccination. This TCR derives from a man aged 45-65 years who received an inactivated influenza vaccine. The V and J genes are TRBV11-2 and TRBJ1-1; the match to TRBD1 covers 9 bases. The CDR3 region is CASSFQQGQGTEAFF. CDR3 coding DNA: TGTGCCAGCAGCTTCCAGCAGGGACAGGGCACTGAAGCTTTCTTT.